This is a list of T cell receptor beta chains from one sample in a study of shared clonotypes between healthy human individuals. Assay: immunoSEQ multiplex PCR; the TCRdb copy retains only in-frame clones and omits some. In the table there are approximately 2.1 million clones, roughly 93% of which are singletons. The sample was naive CD4+ T cells from PBMCs. These receptors were collected from a man in his late teens or twenties in good health. Some clones in this sample may be carry-over from other donors' samples. Each CDR3 is given with its conserved first and last residue. Each record gives: CDR3 length, J gene, D gene, V gene, clone size, CDR3 protein, CDR3 DNA. A D gene is named only where the DNA matches it firmly. Rows may omit the clone size; those that give it use once, few, many or a size class.

>15|TRBJ1-6|-|TRBV10-3|-
CAISDSLIRDSPLHF
TGTGCCATCAGTGACAGTTTAATAAGGGATTCACCCCTCCACTTT
>15|TRBJ2-5|TRBD1|TRBV28|-
CASSFTGGSMETQYF
TGTGCCAGCAGTTTCACAGGGGGGAGTATGGAGACCCAGTACTTC
>15|TRBJ2-5|-|TRBV4-1|-
CASSHPKGHQETQYF
TGCGCCAGCAGCCACCCCAAGGGGCACCAAGAGACCCAGTACTTC
>15|TRBJ2-5|TRBD2|TRBV5-4|-
CASSGTSGIGETQYF
TGTGCCAGCAGCGGTACTAGCGGGATAGGAGAGACCCAGTACTTC
>14|TRBJ1-5|-|TRBV6-1|-
CASNPGGLNQPQHF
TGTGCCAGCAACCCTGGAGGGCTCAATCAGCCCCAGCATTTT
>14|TRBJ2-3|TRBD2|TRBV6-6|-
CASGSGASTDTQYF
TGTGCCAGCGGTAGCGGGGCTAGCACAGATACGCAGTATTTT
>14|TRBJ2-5|TRBD1|TRBV12-5|once
CASGGDRGQETQYF
TGTGCTAGTGGAGGGGACAGGGGCCAAGAGACCCAGTACTTC
>15|TRBJ2-2|-|TRBV6-1|-
CASSEPGRAAGELFF
TGTGCCAGCAGTGAACCCGGAAGGGCCGCCGGGGAGCTGTTTTTT
>15|TRBJ2-5|-|TRBV5-1|-
CASSFLQGSQETQYF
TGCGCCAGCAGCTTCCTACAGGGTTCACAAGAGACCCAGTACTTC
>14|TRBJ2-7|TRBD2|TRBV5-4|-
CASSLVGRAYEQYF
TGTGCCAGCAGCTTGGTCGGGAGGGCCTACGAGCAGTACTTC
>15|TRBJ1-5|-|TRBV7-2|-
CASSLQADSNQPQHF
TGTGCCAGCAGCTTGCAAGCTGATAGCAATCAGCCCCAGCATTTT
>15|TRBJ1-5|TRBD1|TRBV9|few
CASSVEGGSNQPQHF
TGTGCCAGCAGCGTAGAAGGGGGCAGCAATCAGCCCCAGCATTTT
>14|TRBJ2-5|-|TRBV2|once
CASSDYLTRETQYF
TGTGCCAGCAGTGACTACCTTACGAGAGAGACCCAGTACTTC
>15|TRBJ2-2|-|TRBV7-8|-
CASSTGRTNTGELFF
TGTGCCAGCAGCACCGGACGGACCAACACCGGGGAGCTGTTTTTT
>15|TRBJ2-4|-|TRBV6-5|few
CASSYSGAGRYIQYF
TGTGCCAGCAGTTACTCAGGGGCAGGGAGGTACATTCAGTACTTC
>11|TRBJ2-1|-|TRBV7-8|-
CASSLVNEQFF
TGTGCCAGCAGCTTAGTCAATGAGCAGTTCTTC
>15|TRBJ1-2|TRBD1|TRBV15|-
CATSRLRDRGKGYTF
TGTGCCACCAGCAGACTCCGGGACAGGGGGAAGGGCTACACCTTC
>11|TRBJ2-4|-|TRBV6-5|-
CASRKLDIQYF
TGTGCCAGTCGCAAACTAGACATTCAGTACTTC
>13|TRBJ2-3|-|TRBV14|-
CASSHNQGDTQYF
TGTGCCAGCAGCCATAATCAGGGGGATACGCAGTATTTT
>14|TRBJ1-1|TRBD1|TRBV5-1|-
CASSLQGPNTEAFF
TGCGCCAGCAGCTTACAGGGGCCGAACACTGAAGCTTTCTTT
>11|TRBJ2-7|-|TRBV28|-
CATTGSYEQYF
TGTGCCACCACGGGAAGCTACGAGCAGTACTTC
>14|TRBJ2-5|TRBD1|TRBV5-4|-
CASSSDRDQETQYF
TGTGCCAGCAGCTCGGACAGGGACCAAGAGACCCAGTACTTC
>18|TRBJ1-1|-|TRBV5-4|-
CASSPQADFRGLNTEAFF
TGTGCCAGCAGCCCCCAGGCTGACTTTAGGGGACTGAACACTGAAGCTTTCTTT
>15|TRBJ2-3|TRBD1|TRBV28|-
CASKPGQGPQDTQYF
TGTGCCAGCAAACCGGGACAGGGGCCACAAGATACGCAGTATTTT
>15|TRBJ2-2|-|TRBV19|-
CASSGVWGFTGELFF
TGTGCCAGTAGTGGGGTCTGGGGGTTCACCGGGGAGCTGTTTTTT
>16|TRBJ2-1|TRBD2|TRBV19|-
CASSMGLAWVLDEQFF
TGTGCCAGTAGTATGGGACTAGCCTGGGTACTGGATGAGCAGTTCTTC
>14|TRBJ2-5|-|TRBV7-9|-
CASSITGYQETQYF
TGTGCCAGCAGCATCACAGGATACCAAGAGACCCAGTACTTC
>13|TRBJ2-7|-|TRBV5-1|-
CASSLEVRYEQYF
TGCGCCAGCAGCTTGGAAGTTCGGTACGAGCAGTACTTC
>16|TRBJ2-5|TRBD2|TRBV5-1|-
CASSSPGLAVKETQYF
TGCGCCAGCAGCTCCCCGGGACTAGCGGTAAAAGAGACCCAGTACTTC